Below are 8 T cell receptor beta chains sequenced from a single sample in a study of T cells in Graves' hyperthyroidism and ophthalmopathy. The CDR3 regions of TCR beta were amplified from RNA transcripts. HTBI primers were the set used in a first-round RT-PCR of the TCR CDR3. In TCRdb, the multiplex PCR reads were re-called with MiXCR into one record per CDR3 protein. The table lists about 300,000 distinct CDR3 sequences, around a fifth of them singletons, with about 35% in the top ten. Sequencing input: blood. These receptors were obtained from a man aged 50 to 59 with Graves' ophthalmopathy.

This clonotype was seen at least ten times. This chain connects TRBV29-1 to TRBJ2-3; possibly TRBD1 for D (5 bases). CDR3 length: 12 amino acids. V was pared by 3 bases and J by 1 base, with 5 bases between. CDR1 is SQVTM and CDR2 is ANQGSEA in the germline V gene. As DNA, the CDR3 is TGCAGCGTTGACAGGGGCACAGATACGCAGTATTTT. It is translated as CSVDRGTDTQYF.

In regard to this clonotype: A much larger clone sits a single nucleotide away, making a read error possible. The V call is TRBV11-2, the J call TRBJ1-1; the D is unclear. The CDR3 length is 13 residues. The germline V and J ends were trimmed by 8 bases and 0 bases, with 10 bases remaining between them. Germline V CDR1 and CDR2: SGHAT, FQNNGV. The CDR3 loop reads CASGSYLNTEAFF. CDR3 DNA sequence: TGTGCCAGCGGCTCCTACCTGAACACTGAAGCTTTCTTT.

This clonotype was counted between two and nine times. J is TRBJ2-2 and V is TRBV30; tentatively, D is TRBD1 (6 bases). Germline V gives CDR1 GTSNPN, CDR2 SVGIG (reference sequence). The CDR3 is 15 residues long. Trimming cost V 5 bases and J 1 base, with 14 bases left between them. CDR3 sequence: CAWDGTNLNTGELFF. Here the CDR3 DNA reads TGTGCCTGGGACGGGACAAACTTGAACACCGGGGAGCTGTTTTTT.

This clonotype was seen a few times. Here the CDR3 reads CASSLRPRANYGYTF. The CDR3 DNA sequence: TGTGCCAGCAGCTTGCGGCCTAGAGCTAACTATGGCTACACCTTC. This chain uses TRBV5-6 with TRBJ1-2; D not certain. Trimming pared 1 base from V and 0 bases from J, leaving 10 bases between. This CDR3 is built from 15 residues. CDR1 is SGHDT and CDR2 is YYEEEE in the germline V gene.

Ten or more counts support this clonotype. The CDR3 loop is CASSFTGVSTSTDTQYF. CDR3 coding DNA: TGTGCCAGCAGCTTTACAGGGGTTTCTACTAGCACAGATACGCAGTATTTT. This rearrangement joins TRBV11-3 to TRBJ2-3, with TRBD1 matching over 7 bases. From germline, CDR1 is SGHNT and CDR2 YENEEA. The junction had 9 bases not matched to a gene; V was cut back by 3 bases and J by 0 bases. This CDR3 comprises 17 residues.

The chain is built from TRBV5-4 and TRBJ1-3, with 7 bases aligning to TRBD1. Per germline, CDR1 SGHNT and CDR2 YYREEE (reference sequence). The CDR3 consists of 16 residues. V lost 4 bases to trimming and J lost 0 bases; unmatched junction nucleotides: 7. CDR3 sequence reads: CASSHPGQHSGNTIYF. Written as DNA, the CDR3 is TGTGCCAGCAGCCACCCGGGACAGCACTCTGGAAACACCATATATTTT.

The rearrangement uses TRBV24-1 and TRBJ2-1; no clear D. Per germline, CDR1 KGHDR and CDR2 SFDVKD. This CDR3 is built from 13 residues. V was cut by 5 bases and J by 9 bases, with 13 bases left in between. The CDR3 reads CATSAPPVGEQFF. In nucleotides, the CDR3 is TGTGCCACCAGTGCCCCTCCGGTGGGTGAGCAGTTCTTC.

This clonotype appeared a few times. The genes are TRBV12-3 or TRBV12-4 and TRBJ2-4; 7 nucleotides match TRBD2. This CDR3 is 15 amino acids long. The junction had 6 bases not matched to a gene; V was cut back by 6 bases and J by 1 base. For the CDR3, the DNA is TGTGCCAGCAGGGGGGGGTTCGGGGCCAAAAACATTCAGTACTTC. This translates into CASRGGFGAKNIQYF.